These T cell receptor beta chains were read from a single sample in a study of T cell repertoires in cytomegalovirus infection. Their target antigens are unknown. TCRdb recomputed calls from the reads with MiXCR, one row per CDR3 protein. The sample yields about 890,000 distinct CDR3 sequences, 31% seen once. The source material was cultured CD8+ T cells from PBMCs, sampled from culture after CMV antigen stimulation. The origin of the receptors is a human donor in good health (CMV status not recorded). Some clones in this sample may be carry-over from other donors' samples. Both conserved end residues are part of each CDR3. The D gene is left open where the match is weak.

TRBJ2-4 TRBD2 TRBV4-1 CASSQAEPSGGAWDIQYF
TRBJ1-1 . TRBV12-5 CASGLPGADEAFF
TRBJ1-6 TRBD1 TRBV7-2 CASSGTGGSYNSPLHF
TRBJ2-7 TRBD2 TRBV5-4 CASSWGEGLVGNEQYF
TRBJ2-2 . TRBV7-3 CASSFMSDTGELFF
TRBJ1-1 . TRBV5-1 CASSFRGPNTEAFF
TRBJ2-1 . TRBV5-5 CASSLYRDTYNEQFF
TRBJ1-3 . TRBV7-6 CASSFGDNTIYF
TRBJ2-3 . TRBV4-3 CASSQERRARGTDTQYF
TRBJ2-7 TRBD1 TRBV5-3 CASSFLLGQGGYEQYF
TRBJ1-5 . TRBV19 CASTARRELSNQPQHF
TRBJ2-3 . TRBV6-1 CASSERGLRTDTQYF
TRBJ2-7 . TRBV12-3/TRBV12-4 CASSPPDRTYEQYF
TRBJ1-5 . TRBV7-9 CASSKGGNQPQHF
TRBJ2-3 TRBD2 TRBV7-6 CASSLRASGGFTDTQYF
TRBJ1-2 TRBD1 TRBV7-8 CSSSLTGQGRYGYTF
TRBJ1-3 TRBD1 TRBV12-3/TRBV12-4 CASSVYRGRAGNTIYF
TRBJ1-2 . TRBV5-5 CASSHNPGQEVNYGYTF
TRBJ2-7 . TRBV12-5 CASGYGTSSYEQYF
TRBJ2-1 . TRBV2 CASSEALGSAWEQFF
TRBJ1-5 . TRBV27 CASSSIVGNQPQHF
TRBJ2-2 . TRBV7-6 CASSGVDSTGELFF
TRBJ1-1 . TRBV2 CASSERGWDTEAFF
TRBJ2-5 . TRBV7-6 CASSAWGGRETQYF
TRBJ1-2 . TRBV19 CASLEWGGYTF
TRBJ1-5 TRBD1 TRBV12-3/TRBV12-4 CASSFISGTGDFSGNQPQHF